These T cell receptor beta chains were read from a single sample in a study of cytomegalovirus exposure and HLA in healthy donors. The method was immunoSEQ multiplex PCR; TCRdb's version includes in-frame clones alone and lacks a portion of them. The table records roughly 150,000 clones, around 73% of them present only once. The specimen was PBMCs. The source of these receptors is a male donor in good health and CMV-seronegative. CDR3s include the opening cysteine and the closing phenylalanine or tryptophan. The order of the fields is J gene, clone size, V gene, CDR3 protein. Not all rows give a size; the values are once, few, many and, for expanded clones, a class.

j_gene: TRBJ1-2
abundance: NA
v_gene: TRBV14
CDR3aa: CASSQGGVNYGYTF

j_gene: TRBJ2-7
abundance: NA
v_gene: TRBV6-6
CDR3aa: CASNAPGQGREQYF

j_gene: TRBJ2-7
abundance: NA
v_gene: TRBV5-6
CDR3aa: CASSVGPRGPPYEQYF

j_gene: TRBJ1-1
abundance: few
v_gene: TRBV11-2
CDR3aa: CASSLDGRGNTEAFF

j_gene: TRBJ1-2
abundance: NA
v_gene: TRBV9
CDR3aa: CASSVPGGDGYTF

j_gene: TRBJ2-7
abundance: NA
v_gene: TRBV2
CDR3aa: CASRGVSGYEQYF

j_gene: TRBJ2-7
abundance: NA
v_gene: TRBV11-3
CDR3aa: CASSPERGAYEQYF

j_gene: TRBJ2-5
abundance: NA
v_gene: TRBV7-3
CDR3aa: CASSLVQQETQYF

j_gene: TRBJ2-7
abundance: NA
v_gene: TRBV9
CDR3aa: CASSPRQGLSYEQYF

j_gene: TRBJ1-3
abundance: NA
v_gene: TRBV5-1
CDR3aa: CASSLETGLSGNTIYF

j_gene: TRBJ2-2
abundance: NA
v_gene: TRBV28
CDR3aa: CASRQAGELFF

j_gene: TRBJ1-3
abundance: NA
v_gene: TRBV9
CDR3aa: CASSYTGSSGNTIYF

j_gene: TRBJ2-7
abundance: NA
v_gene: TRBV7-8
CDR3aa: CASSLTRDRDYEQYF

j_gene: TRBJ1-2
abundance: once
v_gene: TRBV7-9
CDR3aa: CASSPMTGELSGYTF

j_gene: TRBJ2-3
abundance: few
v_gene: TRBV7-9
CDR3aa: CASSPSGGFDTQYF

j_gene: TRBJ1-1
abundance: NA
v_gene: TRBV5-1
CDR3aa: CASSLGVFTGNTEAFF

j_gene: TRBJ1-6
abundance: NA
v_gene: TRBV4-1
CDR3aa: CASSQTGRNSPLHF

j_gene: TRBJ2-7
abundance: NA
v_gene: TRBV28
CDR3aa: CASSSFRGTSGLFYEQYF

j_gene: TRBJ2-7
abundance: few
v_gene: TRBV21-1
CDR3aa: CASRRTQRGSYEQYF

j_gene: TRBJ1-4
abundance: few
v_gene: TRBV28
CDR3aa: CASKSGGAREKLFF

j_gene: TRBJ1-1
abundance: once
v_gene: TRBV19
CDR3aa: CATHHRAMDTEAFF

j_gene: TRBJ2-3
abundance: NA
v_gene: TRBV30
CDR3aa: CAGTSGFTDTQYF

j_gene: TRBJ2-7
abundance: NA
v_gene: TRBV10-3
CDR3aa: CAISGGNRGYEQYF

j_gene: TRBJ1-6
abundance: NA
v_gene: TRBV6-4
CDR3aa: CASSESRNSPLHF

j_gene: TRBJ1-1
abundance: NA
v_gene: TRBV28
CDR3aa: CASSPLTGVNTEAFF

j_gene: TRBJ1-6
abundance: NA
v_gene: TRBV7-3
CDR3aa: CASSLTERGTALSYNSPLHF

j_gene: TRBJ2-1
abundance: NA
v_gene: TRBV6-4
CDR3aa: CASSDGAGTAYPQFF

j_gene: TRBJ1-2
abundance: NA
v_gene: TRBV7-8
CDR3aa: CASSLDLQPLYGYTF

j_gene: TRBJ2-7
abundance: few
v_gene: TRBV5-4
CDR3aa: CASSADNGAEQYF

j_gene: TRBJ1-6
abundance: few
v_gene: TRBV7-8
CDR3aa: CASSSGESRNSPLHF

j_gene: TRBJ1-5
abundance: NA
v_gene: TRBV18
CDR3aa: CASSEQGAGQPQHF

j_gene: TRBJ1-2
abundance: NA
v_gene: TRBV27
CDR3aa: CASSTQGANYGYTF

j_gene: TRBJ1-1
abundance: NA
v_gene: TRBV11-2
CDR3aa: CASSLDADTEAFF

j_gene: TRBJ2-7
abundance: NA
v_gene: TRBV4-1
CDR3aa: CASSRAAGGYEQYF

j_gene: TRBJ2-2
abundance: NA
v_gene: TRBV27
CDR3aa: CASSPSRLAGARSNTGELFF

j_gene: TRBJ2-5
abundance: NA
v_gene: TRBV7-6
CDR3aa: CASSLGFISGKETQYF

j_gene: TRBJ2-7
abundance: few
v_gene: TRBV20-1
CDR3aa: CSAYDRGEQYF

j_gene: TRBJ1-1
abundance: NA
v_gene: TRBV18
CDR3aa: CASSEGQGFQAFF

j_gene: TRBJ2-1
abundance: NA
v_gene: TRBV9
CDR3aa: CASSSSSSYNEQFF

j_gene: TRBJ2-7
abundance: NA
v_gene: TRBV14
CDR3aa: CASSQVIYEQYF

j_gene: TRBJ1-1
abundance: NA
v_gene: TRBV10-2
CDR3aa: CASSETGGITEAFF

j_gene: TRBJ1-3
abundance: NA
v_gene: TRBV4-3
CDR3aa: CASSLSGVSGNTIYF

j_gene: TRBJ2-5
abundance: once
v_gene: TRBV5-1
CDR3aa: CASSLVGTGETQYF

j_gene: TRBJ2-7
abundance: NA
v_gene: TRBV15
CDR3aa: CATSDGNYEQYF

j_gene: TRBJ2-7
abundance: once
v_gene: TRBV11-1
CDR3aa: CASSPPGQGTYEQYF

j_gene: TRBJ1-1
abundance: NA
v_gene: TRBV29-1
CDR3aa: CSVVTGMSTEAFF

j_gene: TRBJ2-5
abundance: few
v_gene: TRBV9
CDR3aa: CASRGGRETQYF

j_gene: TRBJ2-3
abundance: NA
v_gene: TRBV6-6
CDR3aa: CASSNWGGITDTQYF

j_gene: TRBJ1-2
abundance: NA
v_gene: TRBV7-2
CDR3aa: CASSPDRFGYTF

j_gene: TRBJ2-1
abundance: NA
v_gene: TRBV5-1
CDR3aa: CASSWVGQGVDEQFF

j_gene: TRBJ2-3
abundance: NA
v_gene: TRBV9
CDR3aa: CASSVAGGPADTQYF